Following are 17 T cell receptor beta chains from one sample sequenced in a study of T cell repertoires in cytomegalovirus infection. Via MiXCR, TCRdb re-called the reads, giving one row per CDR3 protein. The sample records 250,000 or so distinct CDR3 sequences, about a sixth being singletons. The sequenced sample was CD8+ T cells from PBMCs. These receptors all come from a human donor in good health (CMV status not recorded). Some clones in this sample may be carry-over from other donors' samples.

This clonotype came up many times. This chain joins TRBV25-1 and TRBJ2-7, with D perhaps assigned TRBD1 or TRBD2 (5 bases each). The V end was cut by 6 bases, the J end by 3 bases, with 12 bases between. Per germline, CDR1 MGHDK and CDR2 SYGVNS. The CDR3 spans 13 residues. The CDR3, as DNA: TGTGCCAGCAGCGGGGACCGCCGCTACGAGCAGTACTTC. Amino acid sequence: CASSGDRRYEQYF.

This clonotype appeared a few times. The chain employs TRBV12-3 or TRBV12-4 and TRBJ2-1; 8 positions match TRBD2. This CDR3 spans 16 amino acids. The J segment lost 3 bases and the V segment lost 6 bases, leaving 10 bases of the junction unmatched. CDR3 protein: CASSSSGGADYNEQFF. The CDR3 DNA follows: TGTGCCAGCAGCTCCTCCGGGGGGGCTGACTACAATGAGCAGTTCTTC.

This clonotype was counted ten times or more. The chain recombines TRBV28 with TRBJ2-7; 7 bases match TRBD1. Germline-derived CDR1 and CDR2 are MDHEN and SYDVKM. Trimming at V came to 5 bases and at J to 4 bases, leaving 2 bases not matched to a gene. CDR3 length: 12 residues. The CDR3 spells CASSPGQYEQYF. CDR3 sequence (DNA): TGTGCCAGCAGTCCGGGACAGTACGAGCAGTACTTC.

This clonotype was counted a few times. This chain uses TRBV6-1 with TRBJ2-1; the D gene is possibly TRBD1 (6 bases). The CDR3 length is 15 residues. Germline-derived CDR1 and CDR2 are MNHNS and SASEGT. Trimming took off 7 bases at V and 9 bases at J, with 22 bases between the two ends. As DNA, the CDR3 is TGTGCCAGCACCAGATTGGTCCTGGGACAATTTGAGCAGTTCTTC. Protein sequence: CASTRLVLGQFEQFF.

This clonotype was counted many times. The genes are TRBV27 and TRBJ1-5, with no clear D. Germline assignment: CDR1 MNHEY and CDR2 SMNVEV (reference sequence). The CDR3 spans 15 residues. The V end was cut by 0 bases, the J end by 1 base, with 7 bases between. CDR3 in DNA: TGTGCCAGCAGTTTATCCCCAGAGAGCAATCAGCCCCAGCATTTT. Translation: CASSLSPESNQPQHF.

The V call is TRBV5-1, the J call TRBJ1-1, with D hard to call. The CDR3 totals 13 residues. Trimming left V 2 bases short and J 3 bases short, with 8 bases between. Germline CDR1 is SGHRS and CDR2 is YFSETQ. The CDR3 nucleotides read TGCGCCAGCAGCTTTGGACCGGACACTGAAGCTTTCTTT. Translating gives CASSFGPDTEAFF.

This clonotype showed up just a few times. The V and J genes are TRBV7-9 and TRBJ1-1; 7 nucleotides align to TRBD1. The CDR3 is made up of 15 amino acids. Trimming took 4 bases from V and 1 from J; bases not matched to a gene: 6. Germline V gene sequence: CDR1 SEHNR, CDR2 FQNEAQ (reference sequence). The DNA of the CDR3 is TGTGCCAGCAGCTCCAACAGGGGCGGGAACACTGAAGCTTTCTTT. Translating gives CASSSNRGGNTEAFF. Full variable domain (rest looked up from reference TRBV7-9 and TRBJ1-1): DTGVSQNPRHKITKRGQNVTFRCDPISEHNRLYWYRQTLGQGPEFLTYFQNEAQLEKSRLLSDRFSAERPKGSFSTLEIQRTEQGDSAMYLCASSSNRGGNTEAFFGQGTRLTVV.

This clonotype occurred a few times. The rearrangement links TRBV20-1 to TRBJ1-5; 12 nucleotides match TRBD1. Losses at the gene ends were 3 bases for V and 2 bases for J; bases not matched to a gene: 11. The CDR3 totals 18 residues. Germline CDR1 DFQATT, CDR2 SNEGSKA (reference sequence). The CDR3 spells CSASSPGQGAAGNQPQHF. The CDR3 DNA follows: TGCAGTGCTAGTTCGCCGGGACAGGGGGCCGCGGGCAATCAGCCCCAGCATTTT.

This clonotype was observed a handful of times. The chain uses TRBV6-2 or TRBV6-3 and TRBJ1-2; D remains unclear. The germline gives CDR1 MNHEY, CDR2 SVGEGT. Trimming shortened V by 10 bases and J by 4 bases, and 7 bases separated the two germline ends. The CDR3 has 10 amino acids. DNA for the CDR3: TGTGCCACCTATCTCTATGGCTACACCTTC. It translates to CATYLYGYTF.

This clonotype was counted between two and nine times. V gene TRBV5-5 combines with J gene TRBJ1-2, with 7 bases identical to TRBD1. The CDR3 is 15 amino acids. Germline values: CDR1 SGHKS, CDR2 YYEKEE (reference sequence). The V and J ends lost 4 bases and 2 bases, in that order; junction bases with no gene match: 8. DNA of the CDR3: TGTGCCAGCAGCCCCACGGGACAGCAGAACTATGGCTACACCTTC. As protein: CASSPTGQQNYGYTF.

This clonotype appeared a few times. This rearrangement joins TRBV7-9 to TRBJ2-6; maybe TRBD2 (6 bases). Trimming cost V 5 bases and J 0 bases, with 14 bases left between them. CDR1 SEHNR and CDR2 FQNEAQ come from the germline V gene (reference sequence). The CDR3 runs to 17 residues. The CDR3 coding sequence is TGTGCCAGCAGCGAGGGAGGAGCGATCTCTGGGGCCAACGTCCTGACTTTC. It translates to CASSEGGAISGANVLTF. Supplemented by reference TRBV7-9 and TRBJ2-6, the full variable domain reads DTGVSQNPRHKITKRGQNVTFRCDPISEHNRLYWYRQTLGQGPEFLTYFQNEAQLEKSRLLSDRFSAERPKGSFSTLEIQRTEQGDSAMYLCASSEGGAISGANVLTFGAGSRLTVL.

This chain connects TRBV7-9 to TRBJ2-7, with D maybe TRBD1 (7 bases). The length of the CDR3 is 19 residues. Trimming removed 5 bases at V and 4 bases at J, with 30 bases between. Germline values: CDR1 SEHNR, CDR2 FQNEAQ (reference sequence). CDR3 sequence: CASSPHPGTEGAGGYEQYF. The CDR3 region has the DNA TGTGCCAGCAGCCCCCACCCCGGGACAGAGGGGGCCGGGGGTTACGAGCAGTACTTC.

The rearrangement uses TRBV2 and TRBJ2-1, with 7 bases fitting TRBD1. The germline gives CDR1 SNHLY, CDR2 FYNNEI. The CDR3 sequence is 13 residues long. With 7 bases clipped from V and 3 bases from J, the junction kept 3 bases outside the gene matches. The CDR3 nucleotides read TGTGCCAGCAATGCAGGGGGCTACAATGAGCAGTTCTTC. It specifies CASNAGGYNEQFF.

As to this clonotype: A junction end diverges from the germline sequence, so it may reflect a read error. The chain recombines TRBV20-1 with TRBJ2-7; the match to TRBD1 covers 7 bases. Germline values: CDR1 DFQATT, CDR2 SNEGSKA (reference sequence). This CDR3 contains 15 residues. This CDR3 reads CSARDLRGLSYEQYF. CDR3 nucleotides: TGCAGTGCTAGAGATTTGAGGGGGCTTTCCTATGAGCAGTACTTC.

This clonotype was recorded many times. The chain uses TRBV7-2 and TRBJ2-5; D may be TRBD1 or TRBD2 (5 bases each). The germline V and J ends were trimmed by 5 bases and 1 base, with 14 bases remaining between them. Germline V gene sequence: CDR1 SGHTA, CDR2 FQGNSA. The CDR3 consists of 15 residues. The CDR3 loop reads CASSGTGTPQETQYF. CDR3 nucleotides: TGTGCCAGCAGCGGTACCGGGACGCCCCAAGAGACCCAGTACTTC. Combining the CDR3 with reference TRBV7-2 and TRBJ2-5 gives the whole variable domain GAGVSQSPSNKVTEKGKDVELRCDPISGHTALYWYRQSLGQGLEFLIYFQGNSAPDKSGLPSDRFSAERTGGSVSTLTIQRTQQEDSAVYLCASSGTGTPQETQYFGPGTRLLVL.

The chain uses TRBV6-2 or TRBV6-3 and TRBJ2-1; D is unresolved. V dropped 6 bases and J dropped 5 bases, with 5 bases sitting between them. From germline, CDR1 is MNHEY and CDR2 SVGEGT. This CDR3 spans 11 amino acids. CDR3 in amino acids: CASRYHNEQFF. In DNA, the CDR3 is TGTGCCAGCAGATATCACAATGAGCAGTTCTTC.

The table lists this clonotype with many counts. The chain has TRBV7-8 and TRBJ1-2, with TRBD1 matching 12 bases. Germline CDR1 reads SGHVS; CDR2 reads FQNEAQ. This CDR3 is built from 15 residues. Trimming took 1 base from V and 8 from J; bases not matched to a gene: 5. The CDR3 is CASSLGTGTGGGYTF. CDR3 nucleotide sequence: TGTGCCAGCAGCTTAGGGACCGGGACAGGGGGCGGCTACACCTTC.